One and the same sample provided the 15 T cell receptor beta chains below, sequenced in a study of shared clonotypes between healthy human individuals. TCRdb's copy holds only in-frame clones and misses some; the assay was immunoSEQ multiplex PCR. The sample consists of millions of clones, 90% to 95% of them appearing once. The source material was naive CD4+ T cells sorted from blood. Subset here: CD45RA+ positively selected. All receptors derive from a man aged 18 to 30 in good health.

The sample holds one count of this clone. The chain carries TRBV6-1 and TRBJ1-6; TRBD1 agrees at 9 bases. The CDR3 is made up of 13 amino acids. V gave up 11 bases and J gave up 10 bases; unmatched junction bases: 9. Germline V gene data show CDR1 as MNHNS and CDR2 as SASEGT. CDR3 sequence reads: CAGGDREGSPLHF. The CDR3 region has the DNA TGTGCCGGGGGGGACAGGGAGGGCTCACCCCTCCACTTT.

Details on this clone: The junction and the germline gene differ at one end; a read error may be behind it. The J gene is TRBJ1-5, the V gene TRBV28; D uncertain. In germline, CDR1 is MDHEN, CDR2 SYDVKM. CDR3 length: 13 amino acids. CDR3 amino acids: CASSFSSHQPQHF. The DNA for the CDR3 is TGTGCCAGCAGTTTTAGTAGCCATCAGCCCCAGCATTTT.

V usage is TRBV5-1 and J usage is TRBJ1-4; 7 nucleotides line up with TRBD1. Germline CDR1 and CDR2: SGHRS and YFSETQ. CDR3 length: 18 residues. J gave up 0 bases and V 5 bases, and 13 bases lay outside the gene matches. The CDR3 DNA is TGCGCCAGCAGTGGGAGGGACAGATCTCTAGCAACTAATGAAAAACTGTTTTTT. Its translation: CASSGRDRSLATNEKLFF.

The rearrangement joins TRBV25-1 to TRBJ2-3; 14 bases are a match to TRBD2. The ends lost 6 bases at V and 5 bases at J; junction bases unmatched: 13. CDR3 length: 18 residues. The germline V gene encodes CDR1 MGHDK and CDR2 SYGVNS. Here the CDR3 reads CASSLRTSGRTLGDTQYF. Here the CDR3 DNA reads TGTGCCAGCAGCCTAAGGACTAGCGGGAGGACCCTCGGAGATACGCAGTATTTT.

The gene calls are TRBV6-6 and TRBJ1-2, with D possibly being TRBD1 (5 bases). This CDR3 contains 16 residues. Trimming stripped 6 bases from V and 1 base from J, with 18 bases between. Germline V gives CDR1 MNHNY, CDR2 SVGAGI (reference sequence). Here the CDR3 DNA reads TGTGCCAGCAGAGAAACCCGGGACGGGGATAACTATGGCTACACCTTC. It yields the protein CASRETRDGDNYGYTF.

The chain is built from TRBV5-1 and TRBJ1-3; a possible D gene is TRBD1 (6 bases). The CDR3 has 15 residues. V was trimmed by 6 bases and J by 3 bases, leaving 16 bases between them. Germline loops: CDR1 SGHRS, CDR2 YFSETQ. CDR3 nucleotide sequence: TGCGCCAGCACTCCGGGACAACTTGATGGAAACACCATATATTTT. It encodes CASTPGQLDGNTIYF.

CDR3 sequence reads: CASSVTIPTSWWETQYF. DNA for the CDR3: TGTGCCAGCAGCGTAACCATCCCGACTAGCTGGTGGGAGACCCAGTACTTC. This sequence joins TRBV11-2 and TRBJ2-5; TRBD2 matches 7 bases. CDR3 length equals 17 residues. V lost 5 bases, J lost 5 bases, and 17 bases stayed unmatched. Germline V gene data show CDR1 as SGHAT and CDR2 as FQNNGV.

The V gene is TRBV5-4, the J gene TRBJ2-5; 7 nucleotides match TRBD1. The V gene's germline CDR1 is SGHNT and CDR2 YYREEE (reference sequence). The ends lost 2 bases at V and 0 bases at J; junction bases unmatched: 4. CDR3 length equals 15 residues. The CDR3 loop reads CASSLGQVNQETQYF. CDR3 in DNA: TGTGCCAGCAGCTTAGGACAGGTAAACCAAGAGACCCAGTACTTC.

This clone showed up just once. J is TRBJ2-2 and V is TRBV27; D ambiguous. This CDR3 has 12 amino acids. V lost 8 bases and J lost 7, with 11 bases in between. The germline gives CDR1 MNHEY, CDR2 SMNVEV (reference sequence). CDR3 in DNA: TGTGCCAGCGCCTCGGTGGGCGGGGAGCTGTTTTTT. Translation: CASASVGGELFF.

V and J are TRBV6-5 and TRBJ1-2; D unclear. Trimming took 5 bases from V and 8 from J, leaving 15 bases between them. The CDR3 sequence is 13 residues long. Germline assignment: CDR1 MNHEY and CDR2 SVGAGI. CDR3 region: CASSPLAGPGYTF. The CDR3 bases are TGTGCCAGCAGTCCCCTGGCAGGACCCGGCTACACCTTC.

V usage is TRBV2 and J usage is TRBJ2-7; no firm D call. V gave up 8 bases and J gave up 4 bases, with 15 bases separating them. This CDR3 is 13 amino acids long. Germline V gives CDR1 SNHLY, CDR2 FYNNEI. CDR3 sequence: CASVPPQGYEQYF. As DNA, the CDR3 is TGTGCCAGCGTGCCTCCCCAAGGGTACGAGCAGTACTTC.

Concerning this clone itself: This CDR3 is also generated by other DNA sequences in the sample. The rearrangement uses TRBV30 and TRBJ1-5, with D possibly matching TRBD1 (5 bases). Germline values: CDR1 GTSNPN, CDR2 SVGIG (reference sequence). Trimming took off 0 bases at V and 7 bases at J, with 10 bases between the two ends. The CDR3 extends over 13 amino acids. In nucleotides, the CDR3 is TGTGCCTGGAGTGTCGGGGGTCGGCAGCCCCAGCATTTT. Its protein product is CAWSVGGRQPQHF. Together with reference TRBV30 and TRBJ1-5, the CDR3 gives the full variable domain: SQTIHQWPATLVQPVGSPLSLECTVEGTSNPNLYWYRQAAGRGLQLLFYSVGIGQISSEVPQNLSASRPQDRQFILSSKKLLLSDSGFYLCAWSVGGRQPQHFGDGTRLSIL.

The rearrangement joins TRBV9 to TRBJ1-1, with 9 nucleotides matching TRBD1. There are 16 residues in the CDR3. Germline CDR1 reads SGDLS; CDR2 reads YYNGEE. Unmatched junction bases numbered 12, after V lost 4 bases and J lost 5 bases. CDR3 bases: TGTGCCAGCAGCCTCACCCCGGGACAGGGATTAACTGAAGCTTTCTTT. Translated, it gives CASSLTPGQGLTEAFF.

This clone was seen a handful of times. The sample contains more than one DNA sequence encoding this CDR3. The V and J genes are TRBV7-2 and TRBJ1-1; D uncertain. The V end was cut by 4 bases, the J end by 4 bases, with 4 bases between. The CDR3 runs 11 residues. CDR1 and CDR2 (germline): SGHTA, FQGNSA. CDR3 DNA: TGTGCCAGCAGCTCTGGCACTGAAGCTTTCTTT. Amino acid sequence: CASSSGTEAFF.

The genes are TRBV7-6 and TRBJ2-5; 11 positions match TRBD1. J lost 5 bases, V lost 1 base, and 6 bases had no gene match. The length of the CDR3 is 16 residues. CDR1 is SGHVS and CDR2 is FNYEAQ in the germline V gene. As DNA, the CDR3 is TGTGCCAGCAGCTTAGTTGGGACAGGGGGATTGGAGACCCAGTACTTC. Amino acid sequence: CASSLVGTGGLETQYF.